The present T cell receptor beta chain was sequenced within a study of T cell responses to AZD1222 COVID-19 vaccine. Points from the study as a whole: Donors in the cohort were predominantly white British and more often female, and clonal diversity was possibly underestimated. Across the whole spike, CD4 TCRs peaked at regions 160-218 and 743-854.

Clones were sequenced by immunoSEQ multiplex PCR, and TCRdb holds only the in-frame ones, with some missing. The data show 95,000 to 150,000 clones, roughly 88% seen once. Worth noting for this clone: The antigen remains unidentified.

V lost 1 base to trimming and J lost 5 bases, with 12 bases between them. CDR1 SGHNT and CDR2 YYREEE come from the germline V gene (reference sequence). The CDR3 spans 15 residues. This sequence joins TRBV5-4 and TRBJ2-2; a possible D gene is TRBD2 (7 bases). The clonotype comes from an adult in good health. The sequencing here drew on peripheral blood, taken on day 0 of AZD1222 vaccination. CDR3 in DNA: TGTGCCAGCAGCTTGAACAGGGAGGGAACCGGGGAGCTGTTTTTT. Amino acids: CASSLNREGTGELFF. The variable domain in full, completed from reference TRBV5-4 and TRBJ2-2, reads ETGVTQSPTHLIKTRGQQVTLRCSSQSGHNTVSWYQQALGQGPQFIFQYYREEENGRGNFPPRFSGLQFPNYSSELNVNALELDDSALYLCASSLNREGTGELFFGEGSRLTVL.